Listed below are T cell receptor beta chains from one sample, sequenced in a study of blood T cells in healthy people across ages. MiXCR, applied by TCRdb to the 5' RACE reads, yields one record per CDR3 protein. The data contain about 730,000 distinct CDR3 sequences, roughly two fifths of them seen just once; the ten biggest clones take up roughly 19%. Sequenced material: blood. Every receptor here comes from a woman aged 55-70 years in good health. Each CDR3 is given with its conserved first and last residue. The D gene is left open where the match is weak. Size is stated for part of the rows, as once, few or many counts, or as a class when the clone is expanded.

CSAREYGGRGETQYF | TGCAGTGCTAGAGAGTACGGGGGGCGGGGAGAGACCCAGTACTTC | - | TRBJ2-5 | TRBV20-1 | -
CASSRALSGANVLTF | TGTGCCAGCAGTCGCGCGCTCTCTGGGGCCAACGTCCTGACTTTC | - | TRBJ2-6 | TRBV12-3/TRBV12-4 | -
CASSGGRGTGNNSPLHF | TGTGCCAGCAGCGGGGGACGCGGGACAGGGAACAATTCACCCCTCCACTTT | few | TRBJ1-6 | TRBV9 | TRBD1
CASRRGQETQYF | TGTGCCAGCAGAAGGGGCCAAGAGACCCAGTACTTC | few | TRBJ2-5 | TRBV12-3/TRBV12-4 | -
CAWSVIGGHEQYF | TGTGCCTGGAGTGTGATAGGGGGCCACGAGCAGTACTTC | - | TRBJ2-7 | TRBV30 | TRBD1
CASRTETYNSPLHF | TGTGCCAGCAGGACGGAAACCTATAATTCACCCCTCCACTTT | - | TRBJ1-6 | TRBV6-1 | -
CSASPAVQSTEAFF | TGCAGTGCTAGCCCCGCGGTACAGTCCACTGAAGCTTTCTTT | few | TRBJ1-1 | TRBV20-1 | -
CAISVSDPTRYEQYF | TGTGCCATCAGTGTATCGGATCCTACTCGCTACGAGCAGTACTTC | few | TRBJ2-7 | TRBV10-3 | -
CSAGQVHNEQFF | TGCAGTGCTGGACAGGTTCACAATGAGCAGTTCTTC | - | TRBJ2-1 | TRBV20-1 | TRBD1
CSANRIPRIETQYF | TGCAGTGCAAACAGGATACCTCGGATAGAGACCCAGTACTTC | few | TRBJ2-5 | TRBV20-1 | -
CAISGGAVNEQFF | TGTGCCATCAGTGGAGGGGCGGTTAATGAGCAGTTCTTC | - | TRBJ2-1 | TRBV10-3 | -
CASRDNRGLRETQYF | TGTGCCAGCAGGGATAACAGGGGACTGCGGGAGACCCAGTACTTC | - | TRBJ2-5 | TRBV6-5 | -
CSAQGQEWNTGELFF | TGCAGTGCTCAAGGACAGGAATGGAACACCGGGGAGCTGTTTTTT | - | TRBJ2-2 | TRBV20-1 | TRBD1
CSATGTARPYEQYF | TGCAGTGCCACCGGGACAGCGAGACCCTACGAGCAGTACTTC | - | TRBJ2-7 | TRBV20-1 | TRBD1
CASKRGEWSYEQYF | TGTGCCAGCAAAAGGGGGGAGTGGTCCTACGAGCAGTACTTC | - | TRBJ2-7 | TRBV6-5 | -
CASSSPGQGVYEQFF | TGTGCCAGCAGCTCGCCGGGACAGGGAGTGTATGAGCAGTTCTTC | - | TRBJ2-1 | TRBV7-2 | TRBD1
CASSRSGTRYDSEQFF | TGTGCCAGCAGCCGGAGTGGGACCCGATATGATAGTGAGCAGTTCTTC | many | TRBJ2-1 | TRBV7-2 | -
CASSEAPGAGTEKLFF | TGTGCCAGCAGTGAAGCCCCAGGGGCAGGGACTGAAAAACTGTTTTTT | - | TRBJ1-4 | TRBV25-1 | -
CASSPRDQALSEQFF | TGTGCCAGCAGCCCACGGGACCAGGCCTTGAGTGAGCAGTTCTTC | - | TRBJ2-1 | TRBV7-9 | -
CAISDRGLVYQPQHF | TGTGCCATCAGCGACAGGGGGCTGGTTTATCAGCCCCAGCATTTT | - | TRBJ1-5 | TRBV10-3 | TRBD1
CASSQGLAGDQEETQYF | TGCGCCAGCAGCCAAGGTCTAGCGGGAGATCAAGAAGAGACCCAGTACTTC | - | TRBJ2-5 | TRBV4-1 | TRBD2
CASTTTPDRELFF | TGTGCCAGCACCACGACACCCGACAGGGAGCTGTTTTTT | - | TRBJ2-2 | TRBV9 | -
CASSSPHQQGVWTEAFF | TGTGCCAGCAGTTCACCGCACCAACAGGGTGTCTGGACTGAAGCTTTCTTT | - | TRBJ1-1 | TRBV28 | -